Presented here are 27 T cell receptor beta chains from one specimen sequenced in a study of identical twins. TCRdb re-called the 5' RACE reads through MiXCR, storing one row per CDR3 protein. The sample lists a few hundred thousand distinct CDR3 sequences, 7% to 9.5% occurring once. Sequenced: naive T cells sorted from blood. The receptors originated from a woman aged 50 to 60 in good health.

This clonotype was found a few times. This chain links TRBV4-1 with TRBJ2-7, with D uncertain. Looked up from germline, CDR1 is MGHRA and CDR2 is YSYEKL. V lost 4 bases, J lost 4 bases, and 20 bases lay in between. There are 16 residues in the CDR3. As DNA, the CDR3 is TGCGCCAGCAGCCGCTCGGGCCCCTGGCAAGGATACGAGCAGTACTTC. It codes for CASSRSGPWQGYEQYF.

This clonotype has more than one count but fewer than ten. In nucleotides, the CDR3 is TGTGCCAGCAGCCCCAAAACGCGGCGGGAGGGGGAGCAGTTCTTC. Translating gives CASSPKTRREGEQFF. V gene TRBV4-2 combines with J gene TRBJ2-1; 9 nucleotides match TRBD2. CDR1 and CDR2 (germline): LGHNA, YNFKEQ. The CDR3 totals 15 residues. The V segment lost 4 bases and the J segment 10 bases; nucleotides outside the gene matches: 11.

The rearrangement links TRBV5-5 to TRBJ2-1; 9 nucleotides match TRBD2. The CDR3 runs to 14 residues. The germline V gene has CDR1 SGHKS and CDR2 YYEKEE (reference sequence). The ends lost 2 bases at V and 8 bases at J; junction bases unmatched: 5. CDR3 protein: CASSFSGSWHEQFF. CDR3 DNA: TGTGCCAGCAGCTTTAGCGGGAGTTGGCATGAGCAGTTCTTC.

This clonotype was counted ten times or more. The rearrangement uses TRBV27 and TRBJ2-2; D is unclear. The CDR3 consists of 14 residues. Germline assignment: CDR1 MNHEY and CDR2 SMNVEV (reference sequence). The germline V and J ends were trimmed by 7 bases and 2 bases, with 11 bases remaining between them. The CDR3 DNA follows: TGTGCCAGCATGTGGCAATCAAACACCGGGGAGCTGTTTTTT. Residues: CASMWQSNTGELFF.

There are a few counts of this clonotype. This chain links TRBV12-3 or TRBV12-4 with TRBJ2-5, with D possibly being TRBD2 (6 bases). The CDR3 extends over 13 amino acids. Trimming took 5 bases from V and 7 from J, leaving 14 bases between them. Written as DNA, the CDR3 is TGTGCCAGCAGTCCATCACTAGCAGGGACCCAGTACTTC. It encodes CASSPSLAGTQYF.

This sequence joins TRBV10-2 and TRBJ2-3; D is possibly TRBD2 (6 bases). The CDR3 length is 18 residues. Deletions cut 2 bases from V and 4 bases from J, with 22 bases between. CDR1 is WSHSY, CDR2 SAAADI, per germline. CDR3 nucleotide sequence: TGCGCCAGCAGTGAGGAGGCCGGAGGGGAGATTAAGGCAGATACGCAGTATTTT. It translates to CASSEEAGGEIKADTQYF.

This chain joins TRBV5-1 and TRBJ2-1; the match to TRBD2 covers 11 bases. The V gene's germline CDR1 is SGHRS and CDR2 YFSETQ. The CDR3 runs to 17 residues. Losses at the gene ends were 4 bases for V and 1 base for J; bases not matched to a gene: 7. CDR3: CASSATSGRVSYNEQFF. The CDR3 DNA follows: TGCGCCAGCAGCGCCACTAGCGGGAGAGTTTCCTACAATGAGCAGTTCTTC.

In this sample, this clonotype turned up a few times. This sequence joins TRBV18 and TRBJ2-7; D ambiguous. CDR3 length: 16 amino acids. The V gene lost 0 bases and the J gene lost 2 bases, with 14 bases spanning the gap. Germline V lookup: CDR1 KGHSH, CDR2 LQKENI. This CDR3 reads CASSPPPLRHPYEQYF. CDR3 sequence (DNA): TGTGCCAGCTCACCACCACCTCTAAGGCATCCCTACGAGCAGTACTTC. Variable domain in full (rest from reference TRBV18 and TRBJ2-7): NAGVMQNPRHLVRRRGQEARLRCSPMKGHSHVYWYRQLPEEGLKFMVYLQKENIIDESGMPKERFSAEFPKEGPSILRIQQVVRGDSAAYFCASSPPPLRHPYEQYFGPGTRLTVT.

This clonotype was counted between two and nine times. The V and J genes are TRBV20-1 and TRBJ1-5; D call uncertain. Germline assignment: CDR1 DFQATT and CDR2 SNEGSKA (reference sequence). The CDR3 consists of 13 residues. The V end was cut by 2 bases, the J end by 6 bases, with 11 bases between. The CDR3 DNA is TGCAGTGCTAGACGGTTTAGTGGTCAGCCCCAGCATTTT. The encoded protein is CSARRFSGQPQHF.

This clonotype was seen at least ten times. This chain uses TRBV12-3 or TRBV12-4 with TRBJ2-5, with D perhaps matching TRBD1 or TRBD2 (6 bases each). The V and J ends lost 3 bases and 4 bases respectively, with 12 bases between them. The CDR3 consists of 14 residues. The CDR3 DNA is TGTGCCAGCAGTTTCAAAGGGGGGCGAGAGACCCAGTACTTC. Protein product: CASSFKGGRETQYF.

This clonotype occurred many times. This chain joins TRBV5-1 and TRBJ2-1; D unresolved. The CDR3 runs to 13 residues. Germline-derived CDR1 and CDR2 are SGHRS and YFSETQ. Trimming stripped 4 bases from V and 5 bases from J, with 10 bases between. CDR3 DNA sequence: TGCGCCAGCAGCGGCGGACCCGACAATGAGCAGTTCTTC. It specifies CASSGGPDNEQFF. The full variable domain, in which reference TRBV5-1 and TRBJ2-1 provide the parts outside the CDR3, is KAGVTQTPRYLIKTRGQQVTLSCSPISGHRSVSWYQQTPGQGLQFLFEYFSETQRNKGNFPGRFSGRQFSNSRSEMNVSTLELGDSALYLCASSGGPDNEQFFGPGTRLTVL.

This clonotype was detected a few times. This chain connects TRBV6-1 to TRBJ1-1; perhaps TRBD1 as D (5 bases). Trimming shortened V by 4 bases and J by 5 bases, and 17 bases separated the two germline ends. CDR3 length equals 15 residues. In germline, CDR1 is MNHNS, CDR2 SASEGT. The CDR3 is CASSVLGVSGTEAFF. The CDR3 DNA sequence: TGTGCCAGCAGTGTTTTAGGGGTTAGCGGAACTGAAGCTTTCTTT.

V and J are TRBV7-6 and TRBJ2-3; 8 bases match TRBD1. Germline V gene lookup returns CDR1 SGHVS and CDR2 FNYEAQ. The V and J ends lost 2 bases and 1 base, in that order; junction bases with no gene match: 2. The CDR3 runs 15 residues. In DNA, the CDR3 is TGTGCCAGCAGCTTATCGGACAGGGGCACAGATACGCAGTATTTT. As protein: CASSLSDRGTDTQYF.

This chain joins TRBV6-6 and TRBJ1-1; D is possibly TRBD1 (5 bases). Trimming removed 6 bases at V and 0 bases at J, with 14 bases between. The CDR3 covers 15 residues. Germline V CDR1 and CDR2: MNHNY, SVGAGI (reference sequence). The CDR3 DNA reads TGTGCCAGCAGACCCATGGGGCATATGAACACTGAAGCTTTCTTT. Its protein is CASRPMGHMNTEAFF.

The rearrangement uses TRBV6-5 and TRBJ2-5; D is uncertain. CDR3 length: 13 residues. V was cut by 7 bases and J by 1 base, with 10 bases left in between. Germline V CDR1 and CDR2: MNHEY, SVGAGI. This CDR3 reads CASKKGVQETQYF. The CDR3 DNA is TGTGCCAGCAAGAAGGGTGTCCAAGAGACCCAGTACTTC.

This clonotype was observed a handful of times. The V gene is TRBV12-3 or TRBV12-4, the J gene TRBJ2-1; D remains ambiguous. With 2 bases removed from V and 12 bases from J, the gap between germline ends came to 8 bases. There are 11 residues in the CDR3. The CDR3 coding sequence is TGTGCCAGCAGTTTAAGGCAGATGCAGTTCTTC. Its protein is CASSLRQMQFF.

Regarding this clonotype: It is unclear where the CDR3 begins or ends on the DNA, so no DNA is shown, and the CDR3 is as TCRdb lists it. The CDR3 reads CSALQPNEKLFFF. The J gene is TRBJ1-4, the V gene TRBV20-1. CDR1 is DFQATT, CDR2 SNEGSKA, per germline (reference sequence). The CDR3 is 13 amino acids long, termini counted.

This clonotype occurred a few times. This chain's CDR3 is CASSTGTGVQPQHF. Written as DNA, the CDR3 is TGTGCCAGCAGTACCGGGACAGGGGTTCAGCCCCAGCATTTT. The chain links TRBV12-3 or TRBV12-4 to TRBJ1-5; 10 positions match TRBD1. This CDR3 region has 14 residues. The ends lost 5 bases at V and 6 bases at J; junction bases unmatched: 4.

As regards this clonotype: At one of its ends the junction is not consistent with the germline gene, which may arise from a read error. The chain links TRBV27 to TRBJ2-1; the D gene is possibly TRBD1 (6 bases). The CDR3 is 16 amino acids. From germline, CDR1 is MNHEY and CDR2 SMNVEV (reference sequence). CDR3 DNA: TGTGCCTGCAGTCCTACGGACAGACGGCTGAGGAATGAGCAGTTCTTC. Protein sequence: CACSPTDRRLRNEQFF.

There are a few counts of this clonotype. V gene TRBV20-1 combines with J gene TRBJ1-2; possible D gene TRBD1, 5 bases. The germline CDR1 and CDR2 sequences are DFQATT and SNEGSKA (reference sequence). Deletions cut 5 bases from V and 0 bases from J, with 16 bases between. This CDR3 comprises 15 residues. CDR3 protein: CSAPRAGGANYGYTF. As DNA, the CDR3 is TGCAGTGCTCCTAGGGCCGGGGGGGCTAACTATGGCTACACCTTC.

The genes are TRBV5-1 and TRBJ2-1, with 16 bases aligning to TRBD2. Trimming cost V 7 bases and J 8 bases; bases outside gene matches: 12. The CDR3 spans 17 residues. Germline V gene sequence: CDR1 SGHRS, CDR2 YFSETQ. CDR3: CASSPGLAGGPGYEQFF. The CDR3, as DNA: TGCGCCAGCTCGCCGGGACTAGCGGGAGGGCCTGGCTATGAGCAGTTCTTC.

This clonotype was observed a handful of times. At one end the junction does not follow the germline gene, possibly because of a read error. V usage is TRBV12-3 or TRBV12-4 and J usage is TRBJ2-5; D not resolved. This CDR3 is built from 14 residues. The CDR3 nucleotides are TGTGCCAGCAGTCTTCTGGCCCTCGGCGCGAACCAGCACTTC. This gives the protein CASSLLALGANQHF.

This clonotype was recorded a few times. The J gene is TRBJ1-1, the V gene TRBV11-3, with 7 nucleotides matching TRBD1. The CDR3 is made up of 15 amino acids. Germline V gene sequence: CDR1 SGHNT, CDR2 YENEEA. V gave up 1 base and J gave up 10 bases; unmatched junction bases: 12. In DNA form, the CDR3 reads TGTGCCAGCAGCTTAGCCCCCGGGACAGTCGCCGGAGCTTTCTTT. This sequence encodes CASSLAPGTVAGAFF.

V and J are TRBV30 and TRBJ2-2, with TRBD1 matching 7 bases. The CDR3 has 15 amino acids. Germline V CDR1 and CDR2: GTSNPN, SVGIG (reference sequence). Trimming took 2 bases from V and 5 from J; bases not matched to a gene: 8. The CDR3 nucleotides are TGTGCCTGGAGTACAGGGGCGCTAAAAACCGGGGAGCTGTTTTTT. This sequence encodes CAWSTGALKTGELFF.

At least ten counts were recorded for this clonotype. The V gene is TRBV20-1, the J gene TRBJ2-2; 11 nucleotides match TRBD2. Trimming took 1 base from V and 7 from J; bases not matched to a gene: 5. This CDR3 has 15 amino acids. Germline V gives CDR1 DFQATT, CDR2 SNEGSKA (reference sequence). CDR3 in DNA: TGCAGTGCTAGAGCTCTAGCGGGAGGAATCGGGGAGCTGTTTTTT. Translating it yields CSARALAGGIGELFF.

The sample holds many counts of this clonotype. Here the CDR3 DNA reads TGTGCCAGCAGCCCAGGACTAGCGGGAGACCACAATGAGCAGTTCTTC. Amino acids: CASSPGLAGDHNEQFF. The chain is built from TRBV7-9 and TRBJ2-1; 13 bases are shared with TRBD2. The CDR3 sequence is 16 residues long. V lost 5 bases, J lost 5 bases, and 6 bases stayed unmatched. The germline V gene encodes CDR1 SEHNR and CDR2 FQNEAQ (reference sequence).

This clonotype was seen more than once but under ten times. The chain recombines TRBV14 with TRBJ1-2; the match to TRBD1 covers 11 bases. Germline-derived CDR1 and CDR2 are SGHDN and FVKESK. The length of the CDR3 is 16 residues. Unmatched junction bases numbered 10, after V lost 4 bases and J lost 6 bases. The CDR3 DNA is TGTGCCAGCAGCCGAAGTTGGACAGGGGGCTGGCATGGCTACACCTTC. Translation: CASSRSWTGGWHGYTF.